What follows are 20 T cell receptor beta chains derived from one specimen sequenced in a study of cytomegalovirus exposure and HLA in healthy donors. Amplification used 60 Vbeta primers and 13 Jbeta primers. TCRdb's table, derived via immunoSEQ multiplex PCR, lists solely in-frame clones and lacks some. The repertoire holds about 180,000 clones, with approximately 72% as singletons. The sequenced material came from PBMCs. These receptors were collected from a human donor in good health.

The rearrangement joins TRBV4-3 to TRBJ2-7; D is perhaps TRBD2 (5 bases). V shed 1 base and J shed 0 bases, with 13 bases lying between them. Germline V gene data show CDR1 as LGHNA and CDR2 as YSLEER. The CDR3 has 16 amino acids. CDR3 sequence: CASSQAGRRSSYEQYF. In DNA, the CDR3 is TGCGCCAGCAGCCAAGCGGGCAGGAGGAGCTCCTACGAGCAGTACTTC.

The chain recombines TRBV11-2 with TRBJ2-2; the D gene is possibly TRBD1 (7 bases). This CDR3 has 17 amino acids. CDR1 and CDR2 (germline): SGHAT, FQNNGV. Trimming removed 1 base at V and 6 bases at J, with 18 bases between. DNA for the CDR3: TGTGCCAGCAGCTTAGGGGCAGGGGGACTCGTCTCCGGGGAGCTGTTTTTT. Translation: CASSLGAGGLVSGELFF.

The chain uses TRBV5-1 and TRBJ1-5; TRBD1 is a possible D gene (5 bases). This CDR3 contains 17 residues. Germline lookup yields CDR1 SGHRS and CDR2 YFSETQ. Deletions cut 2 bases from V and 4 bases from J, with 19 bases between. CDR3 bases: TGCGCCAGCAGCTTTGGGTTGGGGACTTGCGCGAATCAGCCCCAGCATTTT. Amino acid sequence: CASSFGLGTCANQPQHF.

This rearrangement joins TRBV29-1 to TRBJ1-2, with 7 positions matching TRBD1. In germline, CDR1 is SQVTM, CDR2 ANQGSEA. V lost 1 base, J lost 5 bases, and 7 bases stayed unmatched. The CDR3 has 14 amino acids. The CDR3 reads CSVEGQGVLYGYTF. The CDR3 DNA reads TGCAGCGTTGAAGGACAGGGCGTTTTATATGGCTACACCTTC.

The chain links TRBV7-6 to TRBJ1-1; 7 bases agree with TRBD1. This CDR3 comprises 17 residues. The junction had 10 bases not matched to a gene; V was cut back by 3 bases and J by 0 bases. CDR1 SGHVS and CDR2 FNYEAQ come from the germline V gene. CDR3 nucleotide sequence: TGTGCCAGCAGCTTTTCTGGGACAGTTACCATGAACACTGAAGCTTTCTTT. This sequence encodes CASSFSGTVTMNTEAFF.

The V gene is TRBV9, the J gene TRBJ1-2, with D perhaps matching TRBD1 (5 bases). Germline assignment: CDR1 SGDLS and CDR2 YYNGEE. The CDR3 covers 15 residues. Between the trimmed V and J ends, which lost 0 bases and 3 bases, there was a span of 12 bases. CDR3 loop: CASSVGGRGDYGYTF. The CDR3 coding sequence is TGTGCCAGCAGCGTAGGAGGGCGGGGGGACTATGGCTACACCTTC. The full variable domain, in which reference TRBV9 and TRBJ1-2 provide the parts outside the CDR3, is DSGVTQTPKHLITATGQRVTLRCSPRSGDLSVYWYQQSLDQGLQFLIQYYNGEERAKGNILERFSAQQFPDLHSELNLSSLELGDSALYFCASSVGGRGDYGYTFGSGTRLTVV.

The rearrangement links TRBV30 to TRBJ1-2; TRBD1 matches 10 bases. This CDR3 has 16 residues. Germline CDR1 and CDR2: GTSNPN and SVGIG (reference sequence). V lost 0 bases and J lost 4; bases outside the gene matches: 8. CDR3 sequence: CAWSVVRTGGSYGYTF. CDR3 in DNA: TGTGCCTGGAGTGTAGTCCGGACAGGGGGGAGCTATGGCTACACCTTC.

DNA for the CDR3: TGTGCCAGCAGCTCGGGACAGGGGGCGAGCGGGGAGCTGTTTTTT. This codes for CASSSGQGASGELFF. This rearrangement joins TRBV7-2 to TRBJ2-2, with 12 positions matching TRBD1. Germline-derived CDR1 and CDR2 are SGHTA and FQGNSA. This CDR3 comprises 15 residues. V was pared by 4 bases and J by 7 bases, with 4 bases of the junction left unmatched. The full variable domain, completed using reference TRBV7-2 and TRBJ2-2, is GAGVSQSPSNKVTEKGKDVELRCDPISGHTALYWYRQSLGQGLEFLIYFQGNSAPDKSGLPSDRFSAERTGGSVSTLTIQRTQQEDSAVYLCASSSGQGASGELFFGEGSRLTVL.

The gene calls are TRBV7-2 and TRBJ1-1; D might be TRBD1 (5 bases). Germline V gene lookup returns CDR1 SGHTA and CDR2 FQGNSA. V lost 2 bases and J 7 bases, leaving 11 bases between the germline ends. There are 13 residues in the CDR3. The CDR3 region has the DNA TGTGCCAGCAGCTTAAATGGCGGGGGTGAAGCTTTCTTT. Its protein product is CASSLNGGGEAFF.

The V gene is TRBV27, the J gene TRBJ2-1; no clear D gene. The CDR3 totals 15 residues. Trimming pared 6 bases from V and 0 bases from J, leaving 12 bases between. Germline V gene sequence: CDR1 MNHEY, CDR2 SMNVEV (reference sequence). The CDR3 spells CASRPMESSYNEQFF. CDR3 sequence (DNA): TGTGCCAGCAGACCCATGGAGAGCTCCTACAATGAGCAGTTCTTC.

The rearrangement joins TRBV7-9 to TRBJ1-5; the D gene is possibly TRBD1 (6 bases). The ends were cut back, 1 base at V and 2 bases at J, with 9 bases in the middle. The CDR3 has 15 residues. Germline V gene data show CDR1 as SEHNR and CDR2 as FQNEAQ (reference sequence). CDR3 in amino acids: CASSLGRTGNQPQHF. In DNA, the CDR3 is TGTGCCAGCAGCTTAGGCCGGACAGGCAATCAGCCCCAGCATTTT.

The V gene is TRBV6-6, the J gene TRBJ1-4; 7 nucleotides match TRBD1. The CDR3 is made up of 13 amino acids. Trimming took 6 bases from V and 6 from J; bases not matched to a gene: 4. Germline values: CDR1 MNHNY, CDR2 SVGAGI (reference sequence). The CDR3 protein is CASRLGQDEKLFF. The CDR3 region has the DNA TGTGCCAGCAGGCTTGGACAGGATGAAAAACTGTTTTTT.

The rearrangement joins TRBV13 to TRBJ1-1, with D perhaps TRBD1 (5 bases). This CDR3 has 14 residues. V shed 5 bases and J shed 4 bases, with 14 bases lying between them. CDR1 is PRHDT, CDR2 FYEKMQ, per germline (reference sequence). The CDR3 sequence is CASSLPRGSTEAFF. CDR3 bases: TGTGCCAGCAGCCTCCCTCGGGGGTCCACTGAAGCTTTCTTT.

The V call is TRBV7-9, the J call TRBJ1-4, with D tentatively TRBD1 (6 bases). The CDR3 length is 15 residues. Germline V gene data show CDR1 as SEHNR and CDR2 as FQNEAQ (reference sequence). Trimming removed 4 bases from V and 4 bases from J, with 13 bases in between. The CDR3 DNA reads TGTGCCAGCAGCTCCAACGACAGGTTTAATGAAAAACTGTTTTTT. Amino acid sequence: CASSSNDRFNEKLFF.

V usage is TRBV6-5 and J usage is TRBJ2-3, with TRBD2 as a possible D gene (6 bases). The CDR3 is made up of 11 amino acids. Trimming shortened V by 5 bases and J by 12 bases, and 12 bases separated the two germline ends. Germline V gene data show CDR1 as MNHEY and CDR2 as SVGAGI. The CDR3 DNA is TGTGCCAGCAGTACCCGGGACTTCCAGTATTTT. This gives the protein CASSTRDFQYF.

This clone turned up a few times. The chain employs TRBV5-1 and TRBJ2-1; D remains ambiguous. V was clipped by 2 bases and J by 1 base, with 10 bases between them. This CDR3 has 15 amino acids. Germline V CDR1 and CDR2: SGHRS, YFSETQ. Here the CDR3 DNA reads TGCGCCAGCAGCTTCGGAGCCGTATCCTACAATGAGCAGTTCTTC. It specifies CASSFGAVSYNEQFF.

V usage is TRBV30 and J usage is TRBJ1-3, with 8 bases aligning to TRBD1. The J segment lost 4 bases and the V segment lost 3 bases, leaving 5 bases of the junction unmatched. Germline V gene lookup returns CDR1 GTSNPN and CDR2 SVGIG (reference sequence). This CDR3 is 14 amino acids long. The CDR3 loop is CAWSGQGLGNTIYF. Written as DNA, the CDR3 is TGTGCCTGGAGCGGACAGGGATTGGGAAACACCATATATTTT.

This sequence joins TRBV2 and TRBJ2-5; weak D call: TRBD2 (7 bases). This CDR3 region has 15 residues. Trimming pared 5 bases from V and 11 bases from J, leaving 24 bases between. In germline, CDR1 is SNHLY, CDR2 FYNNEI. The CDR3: CASSPLTGGPREQYF. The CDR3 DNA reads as TGTGCCAGCAGTCCCCTAACCGGGGGGCCGCGGGAGCAGTACTTC.

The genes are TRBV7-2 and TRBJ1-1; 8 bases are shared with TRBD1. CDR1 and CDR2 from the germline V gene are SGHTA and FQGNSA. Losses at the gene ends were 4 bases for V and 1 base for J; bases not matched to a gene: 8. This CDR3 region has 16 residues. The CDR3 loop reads CASSWAGGSTNTEAFF. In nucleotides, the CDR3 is TGTGCCAGCAGCTGGGCAGGGGGCAGTACGAACACTGAAGCTTTCTTT.

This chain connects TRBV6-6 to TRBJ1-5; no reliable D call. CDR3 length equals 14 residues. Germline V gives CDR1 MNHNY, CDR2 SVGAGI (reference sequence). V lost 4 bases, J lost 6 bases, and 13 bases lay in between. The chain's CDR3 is CASSSLTNGQPQHF. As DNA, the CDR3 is TGTGCCAGCAGTTCGTTGACAAACGGTCAGCCCCAGCATTTT.